A single sample gave rise to the 4 T cell receptor beta chains below, sequenced in a study of radiotherapy plus CTLA-4 blockade in lung cancer. The protocol was immunoSEQ multiplex PCR, while the TCRdb copy is restricted to in-frame clones and leaves out a portion. The sample has some 43,000 clones, roughly 80% seen once; the top ten hold about 3.6%. The starting material was peripheral blood, obtained from a patient treated with radiotherapy plus ipilimumab. The source is a human donor with non-small cell lung cancer who had stable disease on radiotherapy plus ipilimumab.

This sequence joins TRBV30 and TRBJ2-5; D might be TRBD2 (5 bases). Trimming took off 2 bases at V and 4 bases at J, with 11 bases between the two ends. CDR3 length: 13 amino acids. Germline values: CDR1 GTSNPN, CDR2 SVGIG (reference sequence). CDR3 nucleotide sequence: TGTGCCTGGAGTCTCCTAGGGAGAGAGACCCAGTACTTC. Its protein is CAWSLLGRETQYF.

V is TRBV5-1 and J is TRBJ2-7, with D possibly TRBD2 on 5 matching bases. V was trimmed by 0 bases and J by 3 bases, leaving 10 bases between them. The CDR3 extends over 14 amino acids. Germline V gene sequence: CDR1 SGHRS, CDR2 YFSETQ. CDR3 DNA sequence: TGCGCCAGCAGCTTGGGAGGACTGGTCTACGAGCAGTACTTC. It is translated as CASSLGGLVYEQYF.

Concerning this clone itself: Since no conserved phenylalanine or tryptophan closes the CDR3, a read error is the likely cause. The CDR3, as DNA: TGTGCCAGCAGCTCAACCTGGACTAGCGGGACATCCTACGAGCAGTACCTC. It codes for CASSSTWTSGTSYEQYL. The gene calls are TRBV7-2 and TRBJ2-7; 12 nucleotides agree with TRBD2. Germline CDR1 SGHTA, CDR2 FQGNSA. The CDR3 runs 17 residues. The ends lost 4 bases at V and 1 base at J; junction bases unmatched: 8.

This clone was picked up one time. The chain carries TRBV9 and TRBJ2-7, with D uncertain. Germline V gene sequence: CDR1 SGDLS, CDR2 YYNGEE. The V gene lost 2 bases and the J gene lost 2 bases, with 8 bases spanning the gap. This CDR3 comprises 13 residues. The CDR3 region is CASSVEATYEQYF. DNA for the CDR3: TGTGCCAGCAGCGTCGAGGCGACCTACGAGCAGTACTTC.